Described below is a single T cell receptor (beta chain) sequence and its context. Using immunoSEQ multiplex PCR, the repertoire was profiled, and TCRdb retains in-frame clones only, with some absent. The data show under 700,000 clones, 75% to 85% seen once. Trimming took 6 bases from V and 4 from J; bases not matched to a gene: 9. The CDR3 length is 15 residues. The germline CDR1 and CDR2 sequences are SGHNT and YYREEE (reference sequence). This entry comes from a study of shared T cell receptors in the human thymus. The same data also went into a second study, on human thymus T cells. That report adds: The source of the thymus tissue was resections taken during corrective heart surgery. Gene usage for V and J segments appeared biased in thymic and blood repertoires.

Sequences were obtained from thymocytes. The sequence was collected from a boy in the first two years of life with a congenital heart defect. The chain couples TRBV5-4 to TRBJ2-1, with 8 bases matching TRBD2. The CDR3 DNA sequence: TGTGCCAGCACCCCGGGGGGGGCCTCGTACAATGAGCAGTTCTTC. This gives the protein CASTPGGASYNEQFF.